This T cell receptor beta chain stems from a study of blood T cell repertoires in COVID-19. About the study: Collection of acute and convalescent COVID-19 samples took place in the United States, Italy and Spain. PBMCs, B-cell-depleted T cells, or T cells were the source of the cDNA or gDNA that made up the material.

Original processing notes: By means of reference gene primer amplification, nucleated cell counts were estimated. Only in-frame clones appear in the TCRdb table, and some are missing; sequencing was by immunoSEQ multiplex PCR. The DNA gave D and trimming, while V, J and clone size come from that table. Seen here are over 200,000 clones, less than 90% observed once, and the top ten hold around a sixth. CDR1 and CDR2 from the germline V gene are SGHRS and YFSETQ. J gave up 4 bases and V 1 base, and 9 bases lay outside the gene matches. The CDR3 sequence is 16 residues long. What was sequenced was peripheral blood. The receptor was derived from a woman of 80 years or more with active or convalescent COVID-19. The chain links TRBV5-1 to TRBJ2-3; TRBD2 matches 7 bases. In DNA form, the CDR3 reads TGCGCCAGCAGCTTGATCGGGGGAGGGCAGGCAGATACGCAGTATTTT. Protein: CASSLIGGGQADTQYF. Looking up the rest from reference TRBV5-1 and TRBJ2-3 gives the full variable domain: KAGVTQTPRYLIKTRGQQVTLSCSPISGHRSVSWYQQTPGQGLQFLFEYFSETQRNKGNFPGRFSGRQFSNSRSEMNVSTLELGDSALYLCASSLIGGGQADTQYFGPGTRLTVL.